What follows are 24 T cell receptor beta chains derived from one specimen sequenced in a study of T cell clonality in common variable immunodeficiency. The protocol was immunoSEQ multiplex PCR, while the TCRdb copy is restricted to in-frame clones and leaves out a portion. The table lists about 29,000 clones, with no singletons. Specimen: peripheral blood mononuclear cells. Every receptor here comes from a person aged 18 to 75 in good health.

This clone appeared many times. Read coverage stops 3 residues before the CDR3 terminus; the germline J gene supplies the remainder. J is TRBJ2-1 and V is TRBV10-3, with 11 bases that match TRBD1. The CDR3 covers 14 residues. With V trimmed by 9 bases and J by 8 bases, 9 bases remained unmatched. Germline loops: CDR1 ENHRY, CDR2 SYGVKD. This CDR3 is CAIQPGQGVDEQFF. Incomplete CDR3 DNA: TGTGCCATACAACCGGGACAGGGGGTCGATGAG.

In regard to this clone: The junction shows a germline mismatch at one end, possibly a read error. The read falls 3 residues short of the CDR3 end, and the missing part is taken from the germline J gene. The chain links TRBV18 to TRBJ1-1, with 10 bases aligning to TRBD1. The germline gives CDR1 KGHSH, CDR2 LQKENI. This CDR3 spans 13 amino acids. CDR3 loop: CVSSPDRGTEAFF. The covered CDR3 bases are TGTGTCAGCTCACCGGACAGGGGGACTGAA.

This clone was counted at least ten times. The read stops 3 residues short of the end of the CDR3; the missing end is completed from the germline J gene. This rearrangement joins TRBV5-4 to TRBJ2-5; D remains unclear. Germline V gene sequence: CDR1 SGHNT, CDR2 YYREEE (reference sequence). V was cut by 0 bases and J by 5 bases, with 5 bases left in between. The CDR3 consists of 12 residues. The CDR3: CASSLVGETQYF. CDR3 bases read: TGTGCCAGCAGCTTGGTCGGGGAGACC.

There are many counts of this clone. The read is 3 residues too short to cover the CDR3 end, so that end is filled in from the germline J gene. This chain uses TRBV18 with TRBJ1-2; D might be TRBD1 (6 bases). This CDR3 contains 14 residues. Germline assignment: CDR1 KGHSH and CDR2 LQKENI. CDR3 in amino acids: CASSPPLSGGGYTF. The CDR3 DNA, read in part, is TGTGCCAGCTCACCCCCGCTGTCTGGGGGCGGC.

This clone was recorded at least ten times. The CDR3 goes on 3 residues after the read ends, and that part is filled in from the germline J gene. This chain links TRBV2 with TRBJ1-1, with TRBD1 as a possible D gene (6 bases). CDR3 length: 13 residues. Trimming stripped 6 bases from V and 4 bases from J, with 12 bases between. Per germline, CDR1 SNHLY and CDR2 FYNNEI. CDR3 loop: CASRRGSVTEAFF. Incomplete CDR3 DNA: TGTGCCAGCAGGAGGGGGTCGGTCACTGAA.

This clone was seen at least ten times. CDR3 loop: CASSLELASTDTQYF. Partial CDR3 DNA: TGCGCCAGCAGCTTGGAACTAGCGAGCACAGATACG. V and J are TRBV5-1 and TRBJ2-3; the match to TRBD2 covers 7 bases. The read finishes 3 residues shy of the CDR3 end, and the germline J gene is used to complete it. CDR1 is SGHRS and CDR2 is YFSETQ in the germline V gene. V dropped 0 bases and J dropped 0; count of bases not matched to a gene: 1. The CDR3 is 15 residues long. The full variable domain, with the rest looked up from reference TRBV5-1 and TRBJ2-3, is KAGVTQTPRYLIKTRGQQVTLSCSPISGHRSVSWYQQTPGQGLQFLFEYFSETQRNKGNFPGRFSGRQFSNSRSEMNVSTLELGDSALYLCASSLELASTDTQYFGPGTRLTVL.

A word on this clone: The read gets to within 3 residues of the CDR3 end, and the germline J gene fills in the rest. This chain uses TRBV7-2 with TRBJ2-3; TRBD1 aligns across 7 bases. Germline V CDR1 and CDR2: SGHTA, FQGNSA. There are 14 residues in the CDR3. CDR3 sequence: CASSLGGGNQPQYF. The part of the CDR3 DNA that was read is TGTGCCAGCAGCTTAGGAGGGGGCAATCAGCCG.

This clone was recorded at least ten times. The read ends 3 residues before the CDR3 terminus; that terminus is restored from the germline J gene. The chain combines TRBV7-9 with TRBJ1-1, with D unclear. This CDR3 spans 13 amino acids. Per the germline V gene, CDR1 is SEHNR and CDR2 is FQNEAQ (reference sequence). The ends were cut back, 7 bases at V and 0 bases at J, with 9 bases in the middle. The CDR3 DNA, read in part, is TGTGCCAGCACGTTAGTCCTGAACACTGAA. It specifies CASTLVLNTE. The entire CDR3 reads CASTLVLNTEAFF.

This clone was seen more than once but under ten times. The read terminates 3 residues ahead of where the CDR3 ends, so the germline J gene completes it. V and J are TRBV20-1 and TRBJ1-1; D might be TRBD1 (6 bases). V lost 0 bases to trimming and J lost 2 bases, with 16 bases between them. Germline V gene data show CDR1 as DFQATT and CDR2 as SNEGSKA (reference sequence). This CDR3 has 16 residues. Partial CDR3 DNA: TGCAGTGCTAGAGATCTACAGGGATTTGGTAACACTGAA. The encoded protein is CSARDLQGFGNTE. The whole CDR3 protein reads CSARDLQGFGNTEAFF.

In its sample, this clone was seen a few times. The read falls 3 residues short of the CDR3 end, and the missing part is taken from the germline J gene. The V call is TRBV2, the J call TRBJ2-1; D unclear. V was clipped by 7 bases and J by 7 bases, with 20 bases between them. Germline lookup yields CDR1 SNHLY and CDR2 FYNNEI. The CDR3 consists of 15 residues. The CDR3 here is CASTQAMVVGNEQFF. The DNA read from the CDR3 is TGTGCCAGCACTCAAGCAATGGTAGTCGGGAATGAG.

This clone was counted between two and nine times. The sequence runs out 3 residues before the end of the CDR3; the remainder is reconstructed from the germline J gene. Other DNA sequences in this specimen translate into the identical CDR3. The chain employs TRBV7-8 and TRBJ2-3, with D tentatively TRBD2 (6 bases). V was trimmed by 1 base and J by 6 bases, leaving 20 bases between them. The V gene's germline CDR1 is SGHVS and CDR2 FQNEAQ. The CDR3 is 17 residues long. The part of the CDR3 DNA that was read is TGTGCCAGCAGCTTAGGGTCAGTAATAGCGGACACGGATACG. This gives the protein CASSLGSVIADTDT. The full CDR3 is CASSLGSVIADTDTQYF.

This clone was observed at least ten times. The CDR3 end lies 3 residues beyond the end of the read and is filled in from the germline J gene. This sequence joins TRBV19 and TRBJ2-7; 9 bases agree with TRBD1. The CDR3 length is 19 residues. V trimming: 5 bases; J trimming: 0 bases; junction bases outside the gene matches: 17. CDR1 is LNHDA, CDR2 SQIVND, per germline (reference sequence). The sequenced part of the CDR3 DNA is TGTGCCAGTAGTCCCTCGGCCGGGACAGGGTCGGCGGGCTCCTACGAG. Protein: CASSPSAGTGSAGSYE. The CDR3 reads in full as CASSPSAGTGSAGSYEQYF.

Concerning this clone: From the germline J gene comes the end of the CDR3, since the read stops 3 residues before it. The chain has TRBV11-3 and TRBJ2-5; a weak D match, TRBD1 (6 bases). The CDR3 is 13 amino acids. Looked up from germline, CDR1 is SGHNT and CDR2 is YENEEA. Trimming removed 5 bases at V and 4 bases at J, with 11 bases between. The DNA read from the CDR3 is TGTGCCAGCAGCCTTGGACAGTTAGAGACC. The encoded protein is CASSLGQLET. The full CDR3 protein reads CASSLGQLETQYF.

This clone has a count of ten or more. The read ends 3 residues shy of where the CDR3 ends; the end is completed using the germline J gene. This chain connects TRBV30 to TRBJ2-2; D might be TRBD1 (5 bases). Per the germline V gene, CDR1 is GTSNPN and CDR2 is SVGIG (reference sequence). Trimming took off 1 base at V and 4 bases at J, with 10 bases between the two ends. The CDR3 totals 14 residues. CDR3 in amino acids: CAWSEGLGTGELFF. Partial CDR3 DNA: TGTGCCTGGAGTGAGGGGCTCGGCACCGGGGAG.

In this sample, this clone turned up many times. The read halts 3 residues ahead of the CDR3 end, with the missing end drawn from the germline J gene. This chain uses TRBV7-3 with TRBJ2-1, with 16 positions matching TRBD2. This CDR3 region has 16 residues. Germline CDR1 is SGHTA and CDR2 is FQGTGA. V lost 4 bases, J lost 8 bases, and 5 bases stayed unmatched. CDR3 amino acids: CASSSGLAGGEDEQFF. The CDR3 DNA, read in part, is TGTGCCAGCAGCTCGGGACTAGCGGGGGGGGAAGATGAG.

This clone was counted at least ten times. The CDR3 extends 3 residues past the end of the read, so its final part is completed from the germline J gene. The sample contains more than one DNA sequence encoding this CDR3. The rearrangement joins TRBV18 to TRBJ2-7, with 8 bases matching TRBD1. CDR3 length: 13 residues. The junction had 3 bases not matched to a gene; V was cut back by 3 bases and J by 5 bases. Germline CDR1 and CDR2: KGHSH and LQKENI. The sequenced CDR3 bases are TGTGCCAGCTCACCGGGGACAGGCAACGAG. Translation: CASSPGTGNE. The entire CDR3 is CASSPGTGNEQYF.

This clone was detected ten times or more. The read ends 3 residues shy of where the CDR3 ends; the end is completed using the germline J gene. The V call is TRBV2, the J call TRBJ1-2; 7 positions match TRBD1. CDR1 is SNHLY, CDR2 FYNNEI, per germline. The CDR3 is 12 amino acids. V lost 7 bases and J lost 5; bases outside the gene matches: 4. CDR3 protein: CASIGRGYGYTF. CDR3 DNA (partial): TGTGCCAGCATCGGCAGGGGGTATGGC.

The table lists this clone with many counts. The read ends 3 residues before the CDR3 terminus; that terminus is restored from the germline J gene. The rearrangement links TRBV6-2 or TRBV6-3 to TRBJ2-7; D possibly corresponds to TRBD2 (6 bases). This CDR3 contains 12 residues. Germline values: CDR1 MNHEY, CDR2 SVGEGT. V was clipped by 7 bases and J by 0 bases, with 7 bases between them. This CDR3 is CASIGGSYEQYF. The DNA read from the CDR3 is TGTGCCAGCATCGGGGGCTCCTACGAG.

This clone was counted at least ten times. Read sequence stops 3 residues before the CDR3 end, and the germline J gene provides the missing end. V and J are TRBV18 and TRBJ2-7; 7 nucleotides match TRBD1. The CDR3 totals 14 residues. The J segment lost 2 bases and the V segment lost 4 bases, leaving 5 bases of the junction unmatched. The germline CDR1 and CDR2 sequences are KGHSH and LQKENI. The covered CDR3 bases are TGTGCCAGCTCACAGGGGGCGCAGACCTACGAG. Translating it yields CASSQGAQTYE. In full, the CDR3 is CASSQGAQTYEQYF.

This clone occurred many times. The CDR3 goes on 3 residues after the read ends, and that part is filled in from the germline J gene. The chain joins TRBV12-3 or TRBV12-4 to TRBJ2-1; D not resolved. The length of the CDR3 is 13 residues. Deletions cut 3 bases from V and 7 bases from J, with 10 bases between. The CDR3 here is CASSLGRLNEQFF. The sequenced CDR3 bases are TGTGCCAGCAGTTTGGGCAGGTTAAATGAG.

This clone was seen many times. Read data end 3 residues before the CDR3 end; the end is taken from the germline J gene. This chain joins TRBV7-2 and TRBJ1-2; D perhaps matches TRBD1 (5 bases). The CDR3 spans 14 residues. The germline V gene has CDR1 SGHTA and CDR2 FQGNSA. V lost 4 bases, J lost 4 bases, and 13 bases lay in between. The DNA read from the CDR3 is TGTGCCAGCAGCTCTTCCGGGGGACTCTATGGC. It encodes CASSSSGGLYG. The entire CDR3 protein is CASSSSGGLYGYTF.

This clone was counted many times. The read terminates 3 residues before the CDR3 end, so the remaining end is supplied by the germline J gene. The J gene is TRBJ2-1, the V gene TRBV6-1; weak D call: TRBD2 (6 bases). The V gene's germline CDR1 is MNHNS and CDR2 SASEGT. V gave up 2 bases and J gave up 4 bases, with 12 bases separating them. CDR3 size: 15 residues. CDR3: CASSELSSGYNEQFF. The covered CDR3 bases are TGTGCCAGCAGTGAATTGAGTAGCGGATACAATGAG.

This clone has at least ten counts. The sequence runs out 3 residues before the end of the CDR3; the remainder is reconstructed from the germline J gene. V and J are TRBV10-3 and TRBJ2-1; a weak D match, TRBD1 (5 bases). With 0 bases removed from V and 7 bases from J, the gap between germline ends came to 7 bases. CDR3 length equals 13 residues. The V gene's germline CDR1 is ENHRY and CDR2 SYGVKD. CDR3 sequence: CAISESRQNEQFF. Partial CDR3 DNA: TGTGCCATCAGTGAGTCGCGACAGAATGAG.

This clone has only a few counts. A junction boundary mismatches the germline segment, possibly from a read error. Read sequence stops 3 residues before the CDR3 end, and the germline J gene provides the missing end. The chain has TRBV7-9 and TRBJ2-7, with 10 bases fitting TRBD1. The CDR3 runs 15 residues. Germline V gives CDR1 SEHNR, CDR2 FQNEAQ (reference sequence). Partial CDR3 DNA: TGTTCCAGCAGCCCCCGCCGGGACAGGGGCCACGAG. It codes for CSSSPRRDRGHE. The full CDR3 is CSSSPRRDRGHEQYF. The full variable domain, rest sourced from reference TRBV7-9 and TRBJ2-7, is DTGVSQNPRHKITKRGQNVTFRCDPISEHNRLYWYRQTLGQGPEFLTYFQNEAQLEKSRLLSDRFSAERPKGSFSTLEIQRTEQGDSAMYLCSSSPRRDRGHEQYFGPGTRLTVT.